The 30 T cell receptor beta chains below come from one sample, sequenced in a study of glioma-infiltrating T cells. TCR alpha and beta CDR3 regions were amplified from RNA using iRepertoire nested multiplex PCR. TCRdb called the multiplex PCR reads again in MiXCR, with one record for every CDR3 protein. The table has about 180,000 distinct CDR3 sequences, more than 35% seen once; the top ten hold about 5.2%. The sample consisted of glioma tissue, nonneoplastic brain tissue, or PBMCs (not recorded which). The receptor set was obtained from a human donor with low-grade glioma or glioblastoma, undergoing nonglioma brain surgery, or in good health (not recorded which).

The chain combines TRBV7-2 with TRBJ2-5; unclear D gene. In germline, CDR1 is SGHTA, CDR2 FQGNSA. Deletions cut 2 bases from V and 1 base from J, with 11 bases between. CDR3 size: 15 residues. The CDR3 region has the DNA TGTGCCAGCAGCTTATGGGCGGCAGCCCAAGAGACCCAGTACTTC. Translation: CASSLWAAAQETQYF.

With regard to this clonotype: A read error may produce the germline difference seen at one junction end. This chain uses TRBV29-1 with TRBJ2-1; D is possibly TRBD2 (5 bases). CDR3 length: 11 residues. Per germline, CDR1 SQVTM and CDR2 ANQGSEA. The CDR3 is CSAFEGNEKFF. The CDR3 bases are TGCAGCGCCTTTGAGGGAAATGAGAAGTTCTTC.

This chain connects TRBV28 to TRBJ2-5, with D possibly matching TRBD1 (5 bases). Trimming shortened V by 4 bases and J by 0 bases, and 21 bases separated the two germline ends. Germline V CDR1 and CDR2: MDHEN, SYDVKM. This CDR3 contains 18 residues. CDR3 residues: CASSSLSQGVPYQETQYF. CDR3 DNA sequence: TGTGCCAGCAGTTCATTATCGCAGGGCGTCCCGTACCAAGAGACCCAGTACTTC.

This clonotype was observed many times. V gene TRBV27 combines with J gene TRBJ2-6; D is ambiguous. Per germline, CDR1 MNHEY and CDR2 SMNVEV (reference sequence). With 8 bases removed from V and 0 bases from J, the gap between germline ends came to 5 bases. The CDR3 is 13 residues long. As DNA, the CDR3 is TGTGCCAGCGGGCGCTCTGGGGCCAACGTCCTGACTTTC. Translating gives CASGRSGANVLTF.

This clonotype came up a few times. The rearrangement uses TRBV12-3 or TRBV12-4 and TRBJ1-5; 11 bases agree with TRBD1. V gave up 5 bases and J gave up 5 bases; unmatched junction bases: 8. There are 16 residues in the CDR3. As DNA, the CDR3 is TGTGCCAGCAGTCCTTCAGGACAGGGGGCCGATCAGCCCCAGCATTTT. Protein product: CASSPSGQGADQPQHF.

The chain couples TRBV24-1 to TRBJ2-4; 7 bases agree with TRBD1. The V gene end was trimmed by 9 bases and the J gene end by 0 bases; junction bases not matched to a gene: 19. The length of the CDR3 is 19 residues. CDR1 is KGHDR and CDR2 is SFDVKD in the germline V gene. The DNA of the CDR3 is TGTGCCACCCCACAGGGGCGTAAGGGCCCCCCGCTAGCCAAAAACATTCAGTACTTC. The encoded protein is CATPQGRKGPPLAKNIQYF.

This clonotype was seen only a few times. J is TRBJ1-1 and V is TRBV5-5; no definite D call. The CDR3 extends over 17 amino acids. Trimming stripped 2 bases from V and 2 bases from J, with 19 bases between. Germline V gene lookup returns CDR1 SGHKS and CDR2 YYEKEE (reference sequence). CDR3: CASSLQGGNRLNTEAFF. In nucleotides, the CDR3 is TGTGCCAGCAGCTTACAAGGAGGGAACCGTTTAAACACTGAAGCTTTCTTT.

This clonotype showed up just a few times. The V call is TRBV11-1, the J call TRBJ2-7; D uncertain. Germline loops: CDR1 SGHAT, CDR2 FQDESV (reference sequence). This CDR3 region has 12 residues. V lost 2 bases and J 6 bases, leaving 8 bases between the germline ends. The CDR3 DNA is TGTGCCAGCAGCTTATCCCTCTCCGAGCAGTACTTC. As protein: CASSLSLSEQYF.

This clonotype has more than one count but fewer than ten. The chain couples TRBV5-1 to TRBJ2-7, with D perhaps matching TRBD1 (6 bases). Trimming took off 6 bases at V and 4 bases at J, with 14 bases between the two ends. The CDR3 has 13 residues. Germline V gene sequence: CDR1 SGHRS, CDR2 YFSETQ. The CDR3 nucleotides are TGCGCCAGCACTCCCACAGGGCTTTACGAGCAGTACTTC. It translates to CASTPTGLYEQYF.

This clonotype occurred many times. V and J are TRBV28 and TRBJ1-5; TRBD1 agrees at 7 bases. With 3 bases clipped from V and 6 bases from J, the junction kept 8 bases outside the gene matches. This CDR3 is built from 15 residues. Germline CDR1 reads MDHEN; CDR2 reads SYDVKM. CDR3 DNA sequence: TGTGCCAGCAGTTTTTTGACAGGGATAAGTCAGCCCCAGCATTTT. Translating it yields CASSFLTGISQPQHF.

As concerns this clonotype: Possible read error: a much larger clone is one base away. The chain carries TRBV27 and TRBJ2-7; 9 nucleotides match TRBD2. CDR1 is MNHEY, CDR2 SMNVEV, per germline (reference sequence). The CDR3 length is 14 residues. The junction had 9 bases not matched to a gene; V was cut back by 9 bases and J by 3 bases. For the CDR3, the DNA is TGTGCCAGAGGAAGTAGCGGGAGACTCTACGAGCAGTACTTC. The encoded protein is CARGSSGRLYEQYF.

V and J are TRBV4-1 and TRBJ2-5; D gene ambiguous. The CDR3 runs 14 residues. Looked up from germline, CDR1 is MGHRA and CDR2 is YSYEKL. Trimming shortened V by 1 base and J by 1 base, and 7 bases separated the two germline ends. CDR3 sequence (DNA): TGCGCCAGCAGCCAAGTCGCCGTCCAAGAGACCCAGTACTTC. Amino acids: CASSQVAVQETQYF.

Comment on this clonotype: The junction departs from germline at one end; a sequencing error may be responsible. The chain employs TRBV7-2 and TRBJ1-4; D not resolved. Per the germline V gene, CDR1 is SGHTA and CDR2 is FQGNSA. The CDR3 sequence is 15 residues long. In DNA, the CDR3 is TGTGCCAGAAGCTTAGGCTATTTGGAGGCCGAAAAATTGTTTTTT. Residues: CARSLGYLEAEKLFF.

This clonotype occurred many times. The chain combines TRBV7-2 with TRBJ2-1; no firm D call. The germline V gene encodes CDR1 SGHTA and CDR2 FQGNSA. CDR3 length: 11 residues. Trimming removed 3 bases at V and 3 bases at J, with 0 bases between. CDR3 residues: CASSFYNEQFF. In nucleotides, the CDR3 is TGTGCCAGCAGCTTCTACAATGAGCAGTTCTTC. The variable domain in full, with the rest retrieved from reference TRBV7-2 and TRBJ2-1, is GAGVSQSPSNKVTEKGKDVELRCDPISGHTALYWYRQSLGQGLEFLIYFQGNSAPDKSGLPSDRFSAERTGGSVSTLTIQRTQQEDSAVYLCASSFYNEQFFGPGTRLTVL.

This clonotype was seen more than once but under ten times. The chain joins TRBV4-2 to TRBJ2-1; 14 nucleotides line up with TRBD2. The CDR3 loop spans 20 amino acids. J was trimmed by 1 base and V by 1 base; bases with no gene match: 9. CDR1 is LGHNA, CDR2 YNFKEQ, per germline. The CDR3 DNA is TGTGCCAGCAGCCAAGTCGGGACTAGCGGGAGTCTAGGATCCTACAATGAGCAGTTCTTC. Its translation: CASSQVGTSGSLGSYNEQFF.

This clonotype was observed a handful of times. The chain couples TRBV28 to TRBJ2-3, with D perhaps given as TRBD1 or TRBD2 (6 bases each). Germline-derived CDR1 and CDR2 are MDHEN and SYDVKM. CDR3 length: 17 residues. Trimming left V 8 bases short and J 6 bases short, with 27 bases between. The CDR3 here is CASHDHGNREAVDTQYF. CDR3 DNA sequence: TGTGCCAGCCACGACCACGGAAACAGGGAGGCGGTGGATACGCAGTATTTT.

The genes are TRBV28 and TRBJ1-5; D not certain. CDR1 is MDHEN and CDR2 is SYDVKM in the germline V gene. The CDR3 loop spans 16 amino acids. Trimming stripped 10 bases from V and 4 bases from J, with 23 bases between. The CDR3 is CATLHPLGHSNQPQHF. Here the CDR3 DNA reads TGTGCCACACTTCACCCCCTGGGCCACTCTAATCAGCCCCAGCATTTT.

This clonotype was counted at least ten times. The chain employs TRBV28 and TRBJ1-1; possibly TRBD1 for D (5 bases). Germline V gene data show CDR1 as MDHEN and CDR2 as SYDVKM. The CDR3 length is 14 residues. The V end lost 6 bases, the J end lost 2 bases, and 13 bases lay between the germline ends. Here the CDR3 DNA reads TGTGCCAGCAGCCCCGCGAGGGGTAACACTGAAGCTTTCTTT. Protein: CASSPARGNTEAFF.

There are many counts of this clonotype. The chain couples TRBV7-9 to TRBJ1-2; a weak D match, TRBD1 (5 bases). Trimming cost V 4 bases and J 6 bases, with 12 bases left between them. This CDR3 contains 13 residues. In germline, CDR1 is SEHNR, CDR2 FQNEAQ (reference sequence). CDR3 in amino acids: CASSYVGANGYTF. The CDR3 nucleotides are TGTGCCAGCAGCTACGTCGGGGCGAATGGCTACACCTTC. Full variable domain (rest looked up from reference TRBV7-9 and TRBJ1-2): DTGVSQNPRHKITKRGQNVTFRCDPISEHNRLYWYRQTLGQGPEFLTYFQNEAQLEKSRLLSDRFSAERPKGSFSTLEIQRTEQGDSAMYLCASSYVGANGYTFGSGTRLTVV.

This clonotype was detected many times. The chain is built from TRBV28 and TRBJ2-1; a weak D match, TRBD2 (5 bases). CDR3 length equals 10 residues. The germline V gene encodes CDR1 MDHEN and CDR2 SYDVKM. V lost 6 bases and J lost 8, with 5 bases in between. CDR3 loop: CASRGDEQFF. DNA for the CDR3: TGTGCCAGCAGGGGAGATGAGCAGTTCTTC. Full variable domain (remainder filled in from reference TRBV28 and TRBJ2-1): DVKVTQSSRYLVKRTGEKVFLECVQDMDHENMFWYRQDPGLGLRLIYFSYDVKMKEKGDIPEGYSVSREKKERFSLILESASTNQTSMYLCASRGDEQFFGPGTRLTVL.

In regard to this clonotype: This sequence may be a read error, since a much larger clone differs from it by one base. V is TRBV4-1 and J is TRBJ2-3; tentative D call: TRBD1 (6 bases). Germline V CDR1 and CDR2: MGHRA, YSYEKL. The V and J ends lost 3 bases and 6 bases respectively, with 13 bases between them. This CDR3 has 14 residues. The CDR3 loop reads CASSHDRLQDTQYF. The CDR3 DNA is TGCGCCAGCAGCCATGACAGGTTACAGGATACGCAGTATTTT.

This clonotype was observed a handful of times. The gene calls are TRBV12-3 or TRBV12-4 and TRBJ2-2; the D is unclear. This CDR3 spans 14 amino acids. V dropped 3 bases and J dropped 8 bases, with 13 bases sitting between them. CDR3 nucleotides: TGTGCCAGCAGTTTCGAGTCCGTACTAGGGGAGCTGTTTTTT. Translating it yields CASSFESVLGELFF.

This clonotype was observed many times. The chain couples TRBV7-6 to TRBJ1-5; no firm D call. V was clipped by 1 base and J by 2 bases, with 6 bases between them. Germline V gene sequence: CDR1 SGHVS, CDR2 FNYEAQ. This CDR3 is 14 amino acids long. This chain's CDR3 is CASSLGAGNQPQHF. The CDR3 DNA sequence: TGTGCCAGCAGCTTAGGGGCAGGCAATCAGCCCCAGCATTTT.

Regarding this clonotype: A single base separates this from a much larger clone, so it may be a read error. J is TRBJ2-2 and V is TRBV27; D perhaps matches TRBD1 (6 bases). The V gene's germline CDR1 is MNHEY and CDR2 SMNVEV (reference sequence). The CDR3 sequence is 15 residues long. Trimming pared 6 bases from V and 4 bases from J, leaving 15 bases between. In nucleotides, the CDR3 is TGTGCCAGCAGCAATGCCGTACAGGGCACCGGGGAGCTGTTTTTT. Its translation is CASSNAVQGTGELFF.

For this clonotype: Given a much more abundant clone one base away, this may be a read error. The chain couples TRBV3-1 to TRBJ2-1; D is ambiguous. The CDR3 is made up of 15 amino acids. CDR1 and CDR2 from the germline V gene are LGHDT and YNNKEL (reference sequence). The CDR3 sequence is CDSSQEVLGANEQFF. The CDR3 DNA follows: TGTGACAGCAGCCAAGAAGTACTCGGAGCCAATGAGCAGTTCTTC.

The chain combines TRBV6-1 with TRBJ2-1, with D perhaps given as TRBD1 or TRBD2 (5 bases each). The CDR3 is 13 residues long. The germline CDR1 and CDR2 sequences are MNHNS and SASEGT. The ends were cut back, 6 bases at V and 11 bases at J, with 17 bases in the middle. The CDR3 DNA reads TGTGCCAGCAGCATGGGACCACGTAATAAGCAGTTCTTC. Amino acid sequence: CASSMGPRNKQFF.

The V and J genes are TRBV7-9 and TRBJ2-5, with D perhaps given as TRBD1 or TRBD2 (5 bases each). V dropped 5 bases and J dropped 1 base, with 11 bases sitting between them. This CDR3 comprises 14 residues. Germline V gives CDR1 SEHNR, CDR2 FQNEAQ (reference sequence). DNA for the CDR3: TGTGCCAGCAGCATCACGGGGCTCCAAGAGACCCAGTACTTC. Translation gives CASSITGLQETQYF.

Details on this clonotype: A much larger clone sits a single nucleotide away, making a read error possible. The V call is TRBV28, the J call TRBJ2-7, with D perhaps matching TRBD1 or TRBD2 (5 bases each). Germline V gene sequence: CDR1 MDHEN, CDR2 SYDVKM. The CDR3 has 15 amino acids. With 9 bases removed from V and 3 bases from J, the gap between germline ends came to 21 bases. The CDR3 spells CASTTRRGADYEQYF. In DNA, the CDR3 is TGTGCCAGTACCACACGGAGAGGGGCGGACTACGAGCAGTACTTC.

This clonotype was observed once. The chain is built from TRBV28 and TRBJ2-3; tentatively, D is TRBD1 or TRBD2 (5 bases each). The V gene lost 7 bases and the J gene lost 10 bases, with 21 bases spanning the gap. This CDR3 region has 14 residues. CDR1 MDHEN and CDR2 SYDVKM come from the germline V gene. The CDR3 DNA sequence: TGTGCCAGCATCTCGGGGACCAGGCGATATGCGCAGTATTTT. Its translation is CASISGTRRYAQYF. Together with reference TRBV28 and TRBJ2-3, the CDR3 gives the full variable domain: DVKVTQSSRYLVKRTGEKVFLECVQDMDHENMFWYRQDPGLGLRLIYFSYDVKMKEKGDIPEGYSVSREKKERFSLILESASTNQTSMYLCASISGTRRYAQYFGPGTRLTVL.

This clonotype was observed a handful of times. The genes are TRBV18 and TRBJ1-2; D is unclear. Germline CDR1 and CDR2: KGHSH and LQKENI. V was trimmed by 5 bases and J by 5 bases, leaving 12 bases between them. The CDR3 loop spans 13 amino acids. The CDR3 loop reads CASSNGPRYGYTF. DNA of the CDR3: TGTGCCAGCTCAAATGGGCCTAGGTATGGCTACACCTTC.